These 14 T cell receptor beta chains came from one sample sequenced in a study of blood T cell repertoires in COVID-19. Assay: immunoSEQ multiplex PCR; the TCRdb copy retains only in-frame clones and omits some. The table records around 140,000 clones, around 86% of them present only once. The sample consisted of peripheral blood. The receptors here all came from an older woman with active or convalescent COVID-19.

The V gene is TRBV27, the J gene TRBJ2-2; perhaps TRBD2 as D (6 bases). V dropped 3 bases and J dropped 6 bases, with 11 bases sitting between them. Germline-derived CDR1 and CDR2 are MNHEY and SMNVEV (reference sequence). This CDR3 has 14 amino acids. The CDR3 nucleotides are TGTGCCAGCAGTTTTCTGGGGGAGGCCGGGGAGCTGTTTTTT. It specifies CASSFLGEAGELFF.

The V gene is TRBV18, the J gene TRBJ1-1; possible D gene TRBD1, 5 bases. The CDR3 has 15 amino acids. In germline, CDR1 is KGHSH, CDR2 LQKENI. V was shortened by 3 bases and J by 0 bases, with 11 bases between the two germline ends. CDR3 sequence (DNA): TGTGCCAGCTCACCCTTACAGGCCCTGAACACTGAAGCTTTCTTT. This encodes CASSPLQALNTEAFF.

This clone turned up a few times. This chain connects TRBV6-5 to TRBJ1-1; weak D call: TRBD1 (6 bases). The CDR3 extends over 13 amino acids. Germline V CDR1 and CDR2: MNHEY, SVGAGI. The germline V and J ends were trimmed by 1 base and 5 bases, with 8 bases remaining between them. In DNA, the CDR3 is TGTGCCAGCAGTTACTTGACAGGTACTGAAGCTTTCTTT. Its protein is CASSYLTGTEAFF.

The chain recombines TRBV24-1 with TRBJ2-5; 8 nucleotides agree with TRBD1. From germline, CDR1 is KGHDR and CDR2 SFDVKD. V dropped 1 base and J dropped 5; count of bases not matched to a gene: 8. There are 16 residues in the CDR3. This CDR3 reads CATSDFGQGVAETQYF. CDR3 DNA sequence: TGTGCCACCAGTGATTTCGGACAGGGAGTGGCGGAGACCCAGTACTTC.

The V and J genes are TRBV6-5 and TRBJ1-4; 7 bases are a match to TRBD1. CDR1 is MNHEY, CDR2 SVGAGI, per germline. Unmatched junction bases numbered 11, after V lost 5 bases and J lost 8 bases. This CDR3 is built from 15 residues. CDR3 region: CASSRLQGRGEKLFF. In nucleotides, the CDR3 is TGTGCCAGCAGTAGGTTACAGGGGCGGGGAGAAAAACTGTTTTTT.

The gene calls are TRBV28 and TRBJ1-2; D is undetermined. The V end was cut by 2 bases, the J end by 6 bases, with 16 bases between. The CDR3 is 15 residues long. CDR1 and CDR2 (germline): MDHEN, SYDVKM. The CDR3 sequence: CASSLGGSPRDGYTF. CDR3 bases: TGTGCCAGCAGTTTAGGAGGAAGTCCAAGGGATGGCTACACCTTC.

V is TRBV5-1 and J is TRBJ2-1; 10 bases match TRBD2. The junction had 5 bases not matched to a gene; V was cut back by 5 bases and J by 6 bases. The CDR3 length is 14 residues. Germline-derived CDR1 and CDR2 are SGHRS and YFSETQ. Here the CDR3 DNA reads TGCGCCAGCAGACGTAGCGGGGGGCTCAATGAGCAGTTCTTC. Translation gives CASRRSGGLNEQFF.

The chain combines TRBV6-5 with TRBJ1-3; 9 bases match TRBD1. V was pared by 6 bases and J by 1 base, with 4 bases of the junction left unmatched. The CDR3 consists of 15 residues. The germline gives CDR1 MNHEY, CDR2 SVGAGI. The CDR3: CASRDRGASGNTIYF. CDR3 DNA: TGTGCCAGCAGGGACAGGGGAGCATCTGGAAACACCATATATTTT.

The chain employs TRBV28 and TRBJ2-7; the D gene is possibly TRBD1 (6 bases). Germline lookup yields CDR1 MDHEN and CDR2 SYDVKM. Trimming cost V 5 bases and J 6 bases, with 11 bases left between them. This CDR3 is 12 amino acids long. CDR3 region: CASSQGLGEQYV. CDR3 nucleotide sequence: TGTGCCAGCAGTCAGGGGTTGGGCGAGCAGTACGTC.

The chain joins TRBV27 to TRBJ1-5; TRBD1 matches 8 bases. V shed 5 bases, J shed 7 bases, and the junction held 7 bases outside the gene matches. This CDR3 is built from 14 residues. The germline CDR1 and CDR2 sequences are MNHEY and SMNVEV (reference sequence). The CDR3 region is CASSTDRGKQPQHF. CDR3 nucleotides: TGTGCCAGCAGTACCGACAGGGGTAAACAGCCCCAGCATTTT.

In this sample, this clone turned up a few times. The chain couples TRBV3-1 (or the pseudogene TRBV3-2) to TRBJ1-3, with D hard to call. The V gene lost 4 bases and the J gene lost 0 bases, with 13 bases spanning the gap. The CDR3 is made up of 16 amino acids. Germline values: CDR1 LGHDT, CDR2 YNNKEL (reference sequence). The CDR3 DNA reads TGTGCCAGCAGCCCTCCAGCGACCTACTCTGGAAACACCATATATTTT. Protein sequence: CASSPPATYSGNTIYF.

The chain couples TRBV19 to TRBJ1-5; a possible D gene is TRBD1 (6 bases). The CDR3 runs 14 residues. Germline CDR1 LNHDA, CDR2 SQIVND (reference sequence). V was shortened by 5 bases and J by 7 bases, with 15 bases between the two germline ends. The CDR3 sequence is CASSPPGGLQPQHF. Written as DNA, the CDR3 is TGTGCCAGTAGTCCCCCCGGGGGGCTCCAGCCCCAGCATTTT.

This chain uses TRBV20-1 with TRBJ1-2; D is unresolved. Trimming stripped 3 bases from V and 5 bases from J, with 19 bases between. The CDR3 runs 15 residues. Germline V gene lookup returns CDR1 DFQATT and CDR2 SNEGSKA (reference sequence). The CDR3 bases are TGCAGTGCTAGTCCCTCACATTCTCCCCTTTATGGCTACACCTTC. As protein: CSASPSHSPLYGYTF.

The sample holds a few counts of this clone. CDR3 nucleotide sequence: TGCGCCAGCGGGGCTAGTACCAAACCCGAGCAGTACGTC. Translating it yields CASGASTKPEQYV. This chain joins TRBV10-2 and TRBJ2-7; possible D gene TRBD1, 5 bases. Trimming shortened V by 8 bases and J by 6 bases, and 17 bases separated the two germline ends. Germline loops: CDR1 WSHSY, CDR2 SAAADI. The CDR3 length is 13 residues.